This T cell receptor (beta chain) was documented in a study of blood T cell repertoires in COVID-19. Study-wide context: Sites in the United States, Italy and Spain provided acute and convalescent COVID-19 samples. T cells, B-cell-depleted T cells, or PBMCs supplied cDNA or gDNA.

The V gene's germline CDR1 is ENHRY and CDR2 SYGVKD. Between the trimmed V and J ends, which lost 4 bases and 0 bases, there was a span of 12 bases. The CDR3 spans 16 residues. In the original workflow: Amplification of reference gene primers was used by the study to estimate nucleated cell counts. Produced via immunoSEQ multiplex PCR; TCRdb's table is partial and in-frame only. That table gives V, J and clone size, and the DNA gave D and trimming. The table has about 250,000 clones, approximately 86% seen once. The sequence was collected from a human donor in a cohort sampled during active COVID-19. The chain uses TRBV10-3 and TRBJ2-2, with D maybe TRBD2 (6 bases). The specimen sequenced was peripheral blood. As DNA, the CDR3 is TGTGCCATCAGTGGGGGACTTTCCGCGAACACCGGGGAGCTGTTTTTT. It translates to CAISGGLSANTGELFF.